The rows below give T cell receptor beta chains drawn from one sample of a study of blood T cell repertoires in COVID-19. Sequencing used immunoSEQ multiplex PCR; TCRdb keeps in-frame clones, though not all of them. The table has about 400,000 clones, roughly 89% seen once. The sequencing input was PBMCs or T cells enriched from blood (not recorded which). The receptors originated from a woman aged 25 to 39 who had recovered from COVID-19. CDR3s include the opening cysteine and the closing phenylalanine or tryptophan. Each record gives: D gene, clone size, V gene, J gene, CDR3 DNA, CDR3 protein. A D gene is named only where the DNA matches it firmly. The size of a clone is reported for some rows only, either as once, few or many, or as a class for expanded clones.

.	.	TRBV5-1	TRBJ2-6	TGCGCCAGCAGCTTGGCCTTGACTCCTGGGGCCAACGTCCTGACTTTC	CASSLALTPGANVLTF
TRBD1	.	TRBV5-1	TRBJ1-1	TGCGCCAGCAGCTTATTTGGACAGGGGATGGGCATGAACACTGAAGCTTTCTTT	CASSLFGQGMGMNTEAFF
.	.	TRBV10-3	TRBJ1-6	TGTGCCATCAGTGAGTTCGACACCGATTCACCCCTCCACTTT	CAISEFDTDSPLHF
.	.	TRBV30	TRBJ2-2	TGTGCCTGGAGGGCCGCGGGTGCCTCCGGGGAGCTGTTTTTT	CAWRAAGASGELFF
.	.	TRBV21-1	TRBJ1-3	TGTGCCAGCAGCGACGACTGGGGGGGGCCTGGAAACACCATATATTTT	CASSDDWGGPGNTIYF
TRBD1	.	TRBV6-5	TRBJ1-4	TGTGCCAGCAGACAGACAGGGAAGCATGAAAAACTGTTTTTT	CASRQTGKHEKLFF
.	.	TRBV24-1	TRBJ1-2	TGTGCCACCAGTCCCGGGAATATAGGCTATGGCTACACCTTC	CATSPGNIGYGYTF
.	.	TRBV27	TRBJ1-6	TGTGCCAGCAGTTTCGCTCAGGGTGATAGAACACCCCTCCACTTT	CASSFAQGDRTPLHF
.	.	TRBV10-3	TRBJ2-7	TGTGCCATCAGTGAGGGTGGGTTGGGGCAGGCAGCCTACGAGCAGTACTTC	CAISEGGLGQAAYEQYF
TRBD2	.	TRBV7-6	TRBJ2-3	TGTGCCAGCAGCTTAGGGGGGACTAGCGGGAGCGCAGATACGCAGTATTTT	CASSLGGTSGSADTQYF
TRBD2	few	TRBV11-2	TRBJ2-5	TGTGCCAGCAGCACCAGTGGGGCGGGAGGGCCAGAGACCCAGTACTTC	CASSTSGAGGPETQYF
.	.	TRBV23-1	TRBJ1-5	TGCGCCAGCAGTCAACGTCTTAATCAGCCCCAGCATTTT	CASSQRLNQPQHF